This T cell receptor (beta chain) stems from a study of OX40 agonist ivuxolimab in advanced cancers. Produced via immunoSEQ multiplex PCR; TCRdb's table is partial and in-frame only. Of 70,000 or so clones detected, around 90% appear once; the ten largest clones hold 10%. The V end was cut by 1 base, the J end by 8 bases, with 5 bases between. This CDR3 region has 12 residues. Germline CDR1 is LNHNV and CDR2 is YYDKDF (reference sequence). The input for sequencing was CD4+ or CD8+ T cells sorted from blood, taken in a trial of the OX40 agonist ivuxolimab. V is TRBV15 and J is TRBJ1-4; D remains unclear. The origin of this receptor is an adult with an advanced solid tumor such as melanoma, head and neck, liver or kidney cancer. The DNA for the CDR3 is TGTGCCACCAGCAGAGTGGGCGAAAAACTGTTTTTT. This encodes CATSRVGEKLFF.